The subject of this entry is one T cell receptor beta chain. Antigen unknown. Every donor provided 9.5 to 10 milliliters of peripheral blood. Per-sample PBMC isolation yielded at least 6.5 million cells. Samples each had at least 6 micrograms of total RNA extracted. The sample originates from a study of blood T cells in healthy people across ages. Study-level results: Expanded clonotype shifts may have been confounded, as the donors had an unknown CMV status.

Then a second PCR, running roughly 7 to 11 cycles, was carried out with a sample-barcoded 5' primer and a J-beta primer mix. TCRdb processed the 5' RACE reads anew with MiXCR; each CDR3 protein has one entry. The sample includes around 500,000 distinct CDR3 sequences, roughly a quarter seen only once; the top ten take 3% to 4.5%. This sample also appeared in a second study, on T cells of mothers and their children.

The sequence was collected from a boy aged 2-15 years in good health. Material: blood.

CDR3 sequence: CSAPTSGRNTGELFF. CDR3 coding DNA: TGCAGTGCGCCCACTAGCGGGAGGAACACCGGGGAGCTGTTTTTT. This chain links TRBV20-1 with TRBJ2-2; TRBD2 matches 11 bases. This CDR3 contains 15 residues. Trimming took 6 bases from V and 1 from J; bases not matched to a gene: 4. Germline CDR1 DFQATT, CDR2 SNEGSKA (reference sequence).